This T cell receptor beta chain derives from a study of patients and donors after allogeneic stem cell transplantation. Germline V gene lookup returns CDR1 SGHRS and CDR2 YFSETQ. Trimming removed 0 bases at V and 8 bases at J, with 15 bases between. This CDR3 comprises 15 residues. TCRdb independently ran MiXCR on the RT-PCR reads; one entry per CDR3 protein. The profile shows a few hundred thousand distinct CDR3 sequences, 35% to 45% of them singletons. The V call is TRBV5-1, the J call TRBJ2-4; D might be TRBD2 (5 bases). The sequence was collected from a human donor who was either an allogeneic HSCT recipient or a stem cell or donor lymphocyte infusion donor (not recorded which). It is not recorded whose cells these are; they may come from a transplant donor. Sequenced input: blood, either unsorted or a sorted T cell fraction (not recorded which). The CDR3 reads CASSLAGGGRDIQYF. The DNA of the CDR3 is TGCGCCAGCAGCTTGGCAGGAGGAGGACGAGACATTCAGTACTTC.